This T cell receptor beta chain was profiled in a study of cytomegalovirus exposure and HLA in healthy donors. Overall study findings and caveats: Reports credit the classifier with highly specific, highly sensitive diagnosis of cytomegalovirus status.

CDR3 length equals 14 residues. Germline V gives CDR1 MNHEY, CDR2 SVGAGI. On this clone itself: Its antigen remains unidentified.

PCR used 60 Vbeta primers and 13 Jbeta primers. Some clones are missing from TCRdb's copy, which holds only in-frame ones; the method was immunoSEQ multiplex PCR. The sample records some 120,000 clones, about 80% being singletons. What was sequenced was PBMCs. V and J are TRBV6-5 and TRBJ2-5; 8 nucleotides agree with TRBD1. The J call may be faulty, since TRBJ2-7 better matches the DNA end. The clonotype originates from a woman in her forties or fifties in good health and CMV-seropositive. The CDR3 DNA sequence: TGTGCCAGCAGTTCCGGGACAGGCGAGTACGAGCAGTACTTC. Encoded protein: CASSSGTGEYEQYF.